This entry lists 3 T cell receptor beta chains sequenced from one sample in a study of cytomegalovirus exposure and HLA in healthy donors. PCR used 60 Vbeta primers and 13 Jbeta primers. The data were produced by immunoSEQ multiplex PCR, yet TCRdb's version contains in-frame clones alone and is incomplete. The table lists about 190,000 clones, roughly 81% of them singletons. The sequenced material came from PBMCs. Receptors originate from a woman in her 30s in good health and CMV-seropositive.

V is TRBV5-1 and J is TRBJ1-1, with 7 bases identical to TRBD1. The CDR3 spans 14 residues. CDR1 is SGHRS and CDR2 is YFSETQ in the germline V gene. V was pared by 3 bases and J by 1 base, with 3 bases of the junction left unmatched. CDR3 amino acids: CASSWGQTNTEAFF. CDR3 DNA: TGCGCCAGCAGCTGGGGACAGACGAACACTGAAGCTTTCTTT. The whole variable domain, filled in from reference TRBV5-1 and TRBJ1-1, reads KAGVTQTPRYLIKTRGQQVTLSCSPISGHRSVSWYQQTPGQGLQFLFEYFSETQRNKGNFPGRFSGRQFSNSRSEMNVSTLELGDSALYLCASSWGQTNTEAFFGQGTRLTVV.

This clone was detected only a few times. The chain has TRBV9 and TRBJ2-1; 10 bases are a match to TRBD2. From germline, CDR1 is SGDLS and CDR2 YYNGEE. This CDR3 comprises 15 residues. The V and J ends lost 0 bases and 4 bases, in that order; junction bases with no gene match: 1. For the CDR3, the DNA is TGTGCCAGCAGCGTAGGGACTAGCGGTTACAATGAGCAGTTCTTC. It translates to CASSVGTSGYNEQFF.

CDR3 bases: TGTGCCAGCAGCGCGACGGGAGAGGGCAATGAGCAGTTCTTC. Protein: CASSATGEGNEQFF. The chain uses TRBV7-9 and TRBJ2-1, with a possible D match to TRBD2 (6 bases). Looked up from germline, CDR1 is SEHNR and CDR2 is FQNEAQ (reference sequence). CDR3 size: 14 residues. The ends were cut back, 5 bases at V and 6 bases at J, with 14 bases in the middle. The full variable domain, with the rest looked up from reference TRBV7-9 and TRBJ2-1, is DTGVSQNPRHKITKRGQNVTFRCDPISEHNRLYWYRQTLGQGPEFLTYFQNEAQLEKSRLLSDRFSAERPKGSFSTLEIQRTEQGDSAMYLCASSATGEGNEQFFGPGTRLTVL.